This T cell receptor (beta chain) was recorded in a study of identical twins (dated by TCRdb to 2016 to 2017). With respect to the entire study: To test whether fetal clonotypes persist, this study deep-sequenced TCR alpha and beta repertoires from monozygotic twins, from unrelated adults of various ages, and from cord blood. To rule out contamination, the twin experiments were replicated at different times with different library preparation protocols.

Results and caveats for the whole study, not just this receptor: Compared with coincidental sharing between unrelated individuals, out-of-frame TCR alpha sequences shared between twins had an excess of sequences with low generation probability. In monozygotic twins, out-of-frame TCR alpha sharing was systematically underestimated by recombination models, although the models agreed with sharing between unrelated individuals. Zero-insertion analyses could be partly confounded by invariant T cells such as MAIT and iNKT, though diverse VJ usage argued against such confounding for most clonotypes. Because the same donors could not be followed over many years, the conclusions depended on cross-sectional statistical analysis. Excess twin sharing in beta out-of-frame sequences was weaker because fewer shared sequences lowered the signal-to-noise ratio. Abundant cord blood beta clonotypes had fewer insertions, young adult naive repertoires showed a similar but weaker trend, and memory repertoires showed no such trend.

The protocol used for the library was 5' RACE. TCRdb names Illumina HiSeq 2000 as the instrument used. A universal primer binding site was added through template switching, and the final cDNA carried a unique molecular identifier so that TCR cDNA molecules could be counted accurately. Specific primers in the conserved constant-segment region were used to synthesize first-strand cDNA for TCR alpha and beta chains. To control for contamination, every cDNA library carried two barcodes: a SMART-Mk sample barcode plus Illumina barcodes. TruSeq adapter sequences and Illumina sample barcodes were added in two successive PCR steps. The TCR alpha and beta cDNA libraries were sequenced on the Illumina HiSeq platform using custom primers. The study's processing was this. Unique molecular identifiers were extracted from raw reads with MiGEC, and CDR3 positions were determined with MiXCR. Recombination models were inferred per individual with the repgenHMM and IGoR tools using an EM algorithm. Shared clonotypes were analyzed with the tcR package in R, and sharing was normalized by the product of cloneset sizes. To study raw recombination without the effects of thymic and clonal selection, out-of-frame nonproductive sequences were analyzed. TCRdb redid the processing of the public reads, applying fastp at Q25 and MiXCR, and retained in-frame beta chains. CDR3 protein sequences are deduplicated, and each keeps its most common genes and DNA. The V and J calls follow TCRdb's processing rather than the paper's. Counted in this sample were 1.5 million to 2 million distinct CDR3 sequences; roughly a third of them appeared once. About 0.3% of the sample lies in the top ten.

For this clonotype: Its binding antigen is unknown. No clone much larger than this one lies a single base away; base qualities are absent.

Every donor in the study was a healthy Caucasian. Compared with germline, V lacks 1 base and J lacks 11 bases; bases without a gene match: 10. The CDR3 spans 13 residues, from the cysteine through the phenylalanine. Only the CDR3 DNA stays, 39 bases, in frame from base 1. CDR1 and CDR2 are drawn from the germline V gene: SQVTM, ANQGSEA. The clonotype was recovered from a newborn girl in good health. The chain is assembled from TRBV29-1 and TRBJ2-5; 7 nucleotides in the junction match TRBD1. Sequenced sample: cord blood. The CDR3 region: CSVEGMTGSGQYF. The sequence in DNA is TGCAGCGTTGAAGGGATGACAGGGTCCGGGCAGTACTTC.